This paragraph reports one T cell receptor (beta chain). The antigen remains unidentified. The data were taken from a study of cytomegalovirus exposure and HLA in healthy donors. Study-level background: Among roughly 180 million T cells, an earlier analysis found 117 million unique TCR beta sequences. Overall study results and limits: The study listed approximately 170 cytomegalovirus-associated TCR beta chains.

The CDR3 has 15 amino acids. J gave up 7 bases and V 3 bases, and 6 bases lay outside the gene matches. The germline V gene encodes CDR1 LNHNV and CDR2 YYDKDF (reference sequence). In the PCR, 60 Vbeta and 13 Jbeta primers were used. TCRdb's table, derived via immunoSEQ multiplex PCR, lists solely in-frame clones and lacks some. This sample has 150,000 to 200,000 clones, with under 75% found just once. The material sequenced was PBMCs. This rearrangement joins TRBV15 to TRBJ1-6, with TRBD1 matching over 7 bases. This sequence was found in a middle-aged man in good health and CMV-seropositive. CDR3 sequence: CATSRGDRANSPLHF. In DNA, the CDR3 is TGTGCCACCAGCAGGGGCGACAGGGCAAATTCACCCCTCCACTTT.